Listed here are 8 T cell receptor beta chains from one sample, sequenced in a study of T cells in Graves' hyperthyroidism and ophthalmopathy. Amplification of TCR beta CDR3 regions was performed using RNA transcripts as template. The TCR CDR3 first-round RT-PCR relied on the HTBI primer set. One entry per CDR3 protein, called by TCRdb with MiXCR from the multiplex PCR reads. The sample has about 600,000 distinct CDR3 sequences; roughly 15% are singletons. The sample comprised blood. The source of these receptors is a woman in her thirties or forties with Graves' ophthalmopathy.

This clonotype was seen more than once but under ten times. CDR3 region: CASTSSGVINIQYF. The CDR3 bases are TGTGCCAGCACCTCCTCAGGGGTTATAAACATTCAGTACTTC. The chain joins TRBV2 to TRBJ2-4; maybe TRBD1 (6 bases). V lost 7 bases and J lost 6, with 16 bases in between. The CDR3 totals 14 residues. Looked up from germline, CDR1 is SNHLY and CDR2 is FYNNEI.

This clonotype occurred a few times. The chain uses TRBV12-3 or TRBV12-4 and TRBJ1-5; D unresolved. Between the trimmed V and J ends, which lost 1 base and 3 bases, there was a span of 4 bases. CDR3 size: 13 residues. The DNA for the CDR3 is TGTGCCAGCAGTTTAGAGCTCAATCAGCCCCAGCATTTT. It yields the protein CASSLELNQPQHF.

In its sample, this clonotype was seen once. The J gene is TRBJ1-3, the V gene TRBV20-1; D gene uncertain. The V end lost 2 bases, the J end lost 6 bases, and 11 bases lay between the germline ends. CDR1 and CDR2 (germline): DFQATT, SNEGSKA (reference sequence). The CDR3 has 13 amino acids. The CDR3 bases are TGCAGTGCTAGACCCCATGAGCTAAACACCATATATTTT. It codes for CSARPHELNTIYF.

On this clonotype itself: A much larger clone sits a single nucleotide away, making a read error possible. V usage is TRBV28 and J usage is TRBJ2-7, with TRBD1 as a possible D gene (5 bases). Per the germline V gene, CDR1 is MDHEN and CDR2 is SYDVKM. The CDR3 sequence is 15 residues long. The DNA for the CDR3 is TGTGCCAGCAGTTTATATGGGGCCTTCGCCTACGAGCGGTACTTC. Its protein is CASSLYGAFAYERYF.

This clonotype was counted many times. This rearrangement joins TRBV20-1 to TRBJ2-7; D might be TRBD1 (5 bases). This CDR3 is built from 13 residues. The germline V and J ends were trimmed by 5 bases and 2 bases, with 13 bases remaining between them. Germline-derived CDR1 and CDR2 are DFQATT and SNEGSKA (reference sequence). The CDR3 nucleotides read TGCAGTGCTGATCCAACAGGCACCTACGAGCAGTACTTC. Its protein product is CSADPTGTYEQYF.

V gene TRBV6-2 or TRBV6-3 combines with J gene TRBJ2-4, with 7 bases fitting TRBD2. V lost 5 bases to trimming and J lost 4 bases; unmatched junction nucleotides: 8. Per the germline V gene, CDR1 is MNHEY and CDR2 is SVGEGT. The CDR3 is 15 residues long. CDR3 loop: CASSPHRTSKNIQYF. CDR3 nucleotides: TGTGCCAGCAGTCCCCATCGGACTAGTAAAAACATTCAGTACTTC.

By sample fraction, this clonotype is medium-sized. V gene TRBV11-2 combines with J gene TRBJ1-1; unclear D gene. The germline V gene encodes CDR1 SGHAT and CDR2 FQNNGV. The CDR3 length is 15 residues. Trimming removed 2 bases at V and 0 bases at J, with 10 bases between. CDR3 region: CASSLSSGLNTEAFF. The CDR3 nucleotides are TGTGCCAGCAGCTTATCATCCGGATTGAACACTGAAGCTTTCTTT. Using reference TRBV11-2 and TRBJ1-1 for the parts outside the CDR3, the full variable domain is EAGVAQSPRYKIIEKRQSVAFWCNPISGHATLYWYQQILGQGPKLLIQFQNNGVVDDSQLPKDRFSAERLKGVDSTLKIQPAKLEDSAVYLCASSLSSGLNTEAFFGQGTRLTVV.

This clonotype was seen repeatedly, ten times or more. The rearrangement links TRBV11-2 to TRBJ2-7; TRBD1 is a possible D gene (5 bases). Germline V gene data show CDR1 as SGHAT and CDR2 as FQNNGV. This CDR3 has 15 residues. The germline V and J ends were trimmed by 0 bases and 4 bases, with 13 bases remaining between them. This CDR3 is CASSLDLVGRYEQYF. The CDR3, as DNA: TGTGCCAGCAGCTTAGATCTGGTGGGGCGGTACGAGCAGTACTTC.